The present TCR beta chain was sequenced within a study of OX40 agonist ivuxolimab in advanced cancers. This CDR3 is built from 14 residues. V lost 2 bases to trimming and J lost 2 bases, with 10 bases between them. Germline-derived CDR1 and CDR2 are GTSNPN and SVGIG (reference sequence). Measured with immunoSEQ multiplex PCR; TCRdb has only the in-frame clones, and not every one. The sample carries some 63,000 clones, roughly 93% recorded once. This rearrangement joins TRBV30 to TRBJ2-1; no clear D. The origin of this receptor is an adult with an advanced solid tumor such as melanoma, head and neck, liver or kidney cancer. This material consisted of CD4+ or CD8+ T cells sorted from blood, taken in a trial of the OX40 agonist ivuxolimab. In nucleotides, the CDR3 is TGTGCCTGGAGTCCCCTAAGTCCCTACAATGAGCAGTTCTTC. This gives the protein CAWSPLSPYNEQFF.